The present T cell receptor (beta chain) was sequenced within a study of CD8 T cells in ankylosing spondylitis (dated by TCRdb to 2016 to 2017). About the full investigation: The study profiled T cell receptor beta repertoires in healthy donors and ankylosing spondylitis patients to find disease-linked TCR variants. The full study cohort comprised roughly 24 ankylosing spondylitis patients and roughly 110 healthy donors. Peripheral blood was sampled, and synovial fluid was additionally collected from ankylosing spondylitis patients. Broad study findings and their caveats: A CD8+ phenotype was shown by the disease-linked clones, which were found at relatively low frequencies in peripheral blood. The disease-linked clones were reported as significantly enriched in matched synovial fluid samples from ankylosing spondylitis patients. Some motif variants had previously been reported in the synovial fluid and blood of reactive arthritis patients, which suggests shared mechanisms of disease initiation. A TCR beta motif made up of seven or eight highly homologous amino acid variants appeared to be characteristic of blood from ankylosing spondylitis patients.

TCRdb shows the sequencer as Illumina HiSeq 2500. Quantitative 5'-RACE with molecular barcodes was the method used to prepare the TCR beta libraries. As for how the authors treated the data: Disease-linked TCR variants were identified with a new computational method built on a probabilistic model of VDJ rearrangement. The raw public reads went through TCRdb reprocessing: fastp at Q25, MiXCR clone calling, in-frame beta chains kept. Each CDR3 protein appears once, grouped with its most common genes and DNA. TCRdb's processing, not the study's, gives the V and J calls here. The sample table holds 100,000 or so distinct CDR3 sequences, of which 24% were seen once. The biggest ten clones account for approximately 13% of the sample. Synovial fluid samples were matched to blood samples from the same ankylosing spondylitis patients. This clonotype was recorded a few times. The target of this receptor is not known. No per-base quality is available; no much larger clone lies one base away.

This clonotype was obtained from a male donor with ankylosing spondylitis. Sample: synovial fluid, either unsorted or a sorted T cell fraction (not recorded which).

The CDR3 loop reads CASSLFRTRQDIQYF. In nucleotide form, the sequence is TGTGCCAGCAGCTTGTTTCGGACTAGGCAGGACATTCAGTACTTC. The rearranged chain carries TRBV7-8 and TRBJ2-4; TRBD2 fits 7 bases in the junction. For this chain, trimming is 3 bases at the V end and 8 bases at the J end, and the number of junction bases without a gene match is 10. CDR1 and CDR2 are drawn from the germline V gene: SGHVS, FQNEAQ. The CDR3 contains 15 residues, cysteine and phenylalanine counted. Only CDR3 DNA remains: 45 bases, in frame from the first base.